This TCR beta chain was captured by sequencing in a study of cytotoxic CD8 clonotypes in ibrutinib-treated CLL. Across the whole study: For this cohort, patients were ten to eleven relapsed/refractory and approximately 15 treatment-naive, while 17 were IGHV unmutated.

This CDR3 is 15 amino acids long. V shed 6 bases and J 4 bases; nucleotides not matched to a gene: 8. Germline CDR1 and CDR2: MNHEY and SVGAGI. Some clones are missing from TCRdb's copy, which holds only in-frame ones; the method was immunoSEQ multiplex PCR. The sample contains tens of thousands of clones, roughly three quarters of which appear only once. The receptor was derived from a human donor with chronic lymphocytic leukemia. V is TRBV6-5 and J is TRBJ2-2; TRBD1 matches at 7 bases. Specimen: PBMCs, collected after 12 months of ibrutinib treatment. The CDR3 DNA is TGTGCCAGCAGCTATGACAGGGTGGCCACCGGGGAGCTGTTTTTT. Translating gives CASSYDRVATGELFF.